This record covers a single TCR beta chain. Its antigen is still unknown. No base qualities exist here, and no much larger clone lies one base off it. This specimen comes from a study of T cells after yellow fever vaccination (dated by TCRdb to between 2017 and 2020). About the full investigation: The SMART-Seq v4 Ultra Low Input RNA kit was used to prepare libraries from fractions with low cell numbers. To track T-cell clones before and after primary and booster YFV17D yellow fever vaccination, bulk TCR alpha and beta repertoires were sequenced longitudinally. Two healthy male donors made up the cohort, one aged 18 to 29 years and the other aged 30 to 40 years. Blood was collected at multiple timepoints before and after primary and secondary immunization, and bulk PBMC replicates and cell subsets were isolated.

In light of the paper, this sample's treatment or condition label describes: live attenuated yellow fever vaccine strain. Two biological replicates of bulk PBMCs were collected at each blood-draw timepoint. A standard Ficoll-Paque protocol was used to isolate PBMCs from peripheral blood. RNA was extracted with TriZol from bulk PBMCs, CD4 and CD8 fractions, and dextramer-positive and dextramer-negative fractions. Sequenced using an Illumina NovaSeq 6000. TCR cDNA was made using 5'RACE template switching, a step that added a universal primer site and unique molecular identifiers. Priming of cDNA synthesis was performed from both the TCR alpha and TCR beta constant segments. Libraries were amplified in two PCR steps, with sample barcodes and sequencing adapters added in the second step. Sequencing of the libraries was done on either Illumina HiSeq 2500 (2x100 bp) or NovaSeq (2x150 bp). Concerning the study's data processing: Reads were demultiplexed and collapsed into UMI consensus sequences with MIGEC, and V(D)J alignment was performed with MiXCR. Using edgeR on replicate PBMC samples, clonotypes were called vaccine-responding if FDR was below 0.01 and the log2 fold change was above 5 up to day 15. CD4 or CD8 identity was assigned to each bulk clonotype according to whether the clonotype was present at higher abundance in the sequenced CD4 repertoire or the sequenced CD8 repertoire. TCRdb reanalyzed the raw reads on its own, using fastp at Q25 for trimming and MiXCR for clone calling, and kept in-frame beta chains. Records with the same CDR3 protein are collapsed into one entry carrying the most frequent genes and DNA. TCRdb's processing, not the authors' own work, is the source of the V and J calls. The sample profile shows fewer than 350,000 distinct CDR3 sequences; approximately 4% of them were found once. Roughly a fifth of the sample belongs to the ten largest clones.

The CDR3 contains 13 residues, cysteine and phenylalanine counted. This entry keeps only the CDR3 DNA: 39 bases, framed from base 1. V is clipped by 0 bases and J by 8 bases, and the sequence between their germline boundaries is 10 bases long. CDR1 and CDR2 (SGHDN, FVKESK) derive from the germline V gene. The investigation overall reported the following: Computational filtering was needed because FACS-sorted repertoires could contain abundant contaminating clonotypes from the bulk population. Most clones expanded after primary vaccination were re-detected after the booster (about 95% of CD4 and approximately 85% of CD8), suggesting broad memory maintenance. A small fraction of clonotypes showed up in both the CD4 and CD8 compartments, probably as a result of convergent recombination. The secondary T-cell response was weaker than the primary response but faster, peaking on day 5 instead of day 15. Because the study included only two donors, the extent to which the findings can be generalized is limited.

Recombination joined TRBV14 with TRBJ1-2; no D gene can be assigned with confidence. This material consisted of PBMCs, taken 15 days after the yellow fever booster vaccination. The clonotype comes from a man between 18 and 35 years old who received the YFV17D yellow fever vaccine. The CDR3 protein is CASSQELIGGYTF. The nucleotides read TGTGCCAGCAGCCAAGAGCTAATAGGGGGCTACACCTTC.